This T cell receptor beta chain emerged from a study of T cells in Graves' hyperthyroidism and ophthalmopathy (dated by TCRdb to about 2019). Background on the whole study: Peripheral blood was collected at initial diagnosis, before any treatment. The paper reports TCR Vbeta CDR3 sequencing of approximately 140 peripheral blood samples: around 45 ophthalmopathy, some 80 hyperthyroidism and some 17 progressor patients. TCR V-J signatures able to tell the groups apart were searched for in a discovery cohort of 90 to 100 patients, of whom over 40 had Graves' ophthalmopathy and 57 had stable Graves' hyperthyroidism. The study also compared thyroid tissue and blood T-cell repertoires from several Graves' hyperthyroidism patients. Following sampling, methimazole starting at 30 mg daily was given to hyperthyroidism patients, and high-dose intravenous methylprednisolone was given to ophthalmopathy patients. The 100 discovery patients were randomly split 7:3 into training and test sets. Prospective prediction of ophthalmopathy was tested in an independent validation cohort consisting of 18 hyperthyroidism patients and around 17 patients who later progressed to ophthalmopathy. The paper as a whole reports these results and caveats: A 13 V-J signature model separated ophthalmopathy from stable hyperthyroidism, with around 91% sensitivity and roughly 81% specificity in cross-validation and 80%/75% in testing. No statistical method was used to fix the sample size in advance, and group allocation was not hidden from the investigators. Most expanded thyroid clonotypes (frequency above 0.001) were also detected in blood, a finding suggesting that blood repertoires may reflect thyroid immune responses. In validation, progression to ophthalmopathy was predicted by the model with 70.59% sensitivity and about 72% specificity, a median of roughly 6 months before onset.

The table lists this clonotype with many counts. Its antigen specificity is not known. Base qualities were left out, and no much larger clone turns up one base away. The TCR beta CDR3 regions were amplified from RNA transcripts. The first round of RT-PCR for the TCR CDR3 was performed with the HTBI primer set and the Qiagen OneStep RT-PCR kit. The libraries were constructed in a second round of multiplex PCR and then size-selected and purified. Libraries were sequenced paired-end with 100 bp reads on an Illumina HiSeq2000. Per the authors' processing: SOAPnuke was used to process the raw data, throwing out any read that contained adapters or uncalled bases, had a mean Phred below 15, or lacked an exact constant-primer or identifier match. High-quality paired reads were merged with COPE v1.2.5, and unique nucleotide sequences were defined as clonotypes. MiTCR v1.1 was used to align the clonotypes against IMGT TRBV, TRBD and TRBJ reference segments. The analysis included only V-J combinations with a frequency above 0.0001, which together covered 98% to 99.2% of the repertoires. The TCS score was defined as F50 (clonal expansion) divided by E x V (chaos), with BLOSUM62-based TCRdist calculated between CDR3 peptides within each V-J. Welch's t-statistics and random forest reduced fewer than 550 V-J features to roughly 13, which were used in a naive Bayes classifier (R e1071). TCRdb reran the public reads through fastp at Q25 and MiXCR, keeping productive beta chains. CDR3 protein sequences are deduplicated, and each keeps its most common genes and DNA. TCRdb's processing, not the authors' own work, is the source of the V and J calls. The sample table records approximately 410,000 distinct CDR3 sequences; around 13% of these occur just once. 5% to 6% of the sample is taken by the ten largest.

The germline V gene (reference sequence) sets CDR1 to GTSNPN and CDR2 to SVGIG. Here V drops 5 bases and J drops 2 bases, and the junction holds 2 bases not matched to any gene. The CDR3 covers 12 residues, taking in both the cysteine and the phenylalanine. CDR3 DNA only is kept here, 36 bases in frame from base 1. Graves' hyperthyroidism was defined as stable when no progression to ophthalmopathy occurred over 18 months of follow-up. Hyperthyroidism patients were newly diagnosed, had a disease duration of under 2 months, and were aged 18 to 65 years. Patients with uncontrolled infections, other autoimmune diseases, pregnancy or lactation were excluded. Diagnoses relied on clinical symptoms, serum thyroxine and TRAb, thyroid ultrasound and orbital computed tomography. PBMCs were separated from under 12 ml of fresh peripheral blood using Ficoll-Paque density gradient centrifugation. Total RNA was extracted using Trizol reagent, and RNA quality was assessed on an Agilent 2100 Bioanalyzer.

Sequencing was carried out using blood. The sequence is built from TRBV30 and TRBJ2-7; 8 of the junction bases match TRBD1. The TCR was taken from a woman aged 18-29 years with Graves' hyperthyroidism. The CDR3 protein sequence reads: CAWDRGTYEQYF. The DNA sequence is as follows: TGTGCCTGGGACAGGGGTACCTACGAGCAGTACTTC.